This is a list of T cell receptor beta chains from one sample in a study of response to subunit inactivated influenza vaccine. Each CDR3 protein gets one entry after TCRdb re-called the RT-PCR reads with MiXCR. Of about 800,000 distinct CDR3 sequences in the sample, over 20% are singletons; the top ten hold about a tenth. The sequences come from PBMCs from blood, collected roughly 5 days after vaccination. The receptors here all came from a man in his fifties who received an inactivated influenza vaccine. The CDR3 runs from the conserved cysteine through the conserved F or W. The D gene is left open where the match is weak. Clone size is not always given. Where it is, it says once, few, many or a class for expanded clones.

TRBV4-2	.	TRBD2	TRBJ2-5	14	TGTGCCAGCAGCCAAGGACTAGCTCCTCACCCCCAGTACTTC	CASSQGLAPHPQYF
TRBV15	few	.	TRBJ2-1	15	TGTGCCACCAGCAGAGATGCGAGGGCTTGGGATGAGCAGTTCTTC	CATSRDARAWDEQFF
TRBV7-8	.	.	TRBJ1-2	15	TGTGCCAGCAGCTTAGAAGGGGTCGCTAACTATGGCTACACCTTC	CASSLEGVANYGYTF
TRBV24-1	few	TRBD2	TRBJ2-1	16	TGTGCCACCAGTGCTGCTAGCGGGAGGGGGAACAATGAGCAGTTCTTC	CATSAASGRGNNEQFF
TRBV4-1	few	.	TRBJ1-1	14	TGCGCCAGCAGCCAGAAGATCGAGGGCACTGAAGCTTTCTTT	CASSQKIEGTEAFF
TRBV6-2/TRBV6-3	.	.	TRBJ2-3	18	TGTGCCAGCAGTTACTCCGTTTTCCCCCAAATACGGACAGATACGCAGTATTTT	CASSYSVFPQIRTDTQYF
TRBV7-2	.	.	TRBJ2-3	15	TGTGCCAGCAGCTCCCCCGGGGGTAGCACAGATACGCAGTATTTT	CASSSPGGSTDTQYF
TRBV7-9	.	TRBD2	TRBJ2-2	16	TGTGCCGGCAGACGAAGGACTAGCGGGGGCACCGGGGAGCTGTTTTTT	CAGRRRTSGGTGELFF
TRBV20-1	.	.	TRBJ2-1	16	TGCAGTGCTACCGATAAGCGGTATCTCTCCTACAATGAGCAGTTCTTC	CSATDKRYLSYNEQFF
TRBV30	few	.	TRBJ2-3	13	TGTGCCTGGAGTGTAATGGTAGGAGGTACGCAGTATTTT	CAWSVMVGGTQYF
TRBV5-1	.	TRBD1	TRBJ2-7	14	TGCGCCAGCAGCGTCGGGACAGATAACTACGAGCAGTACTTC	CASSVGTDNYEQYF
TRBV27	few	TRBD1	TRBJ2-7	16	TGTGCCAGCAGTCTCCTCAATGGGCAGGGGGCCTACGAGCAGTACTTC	CASSLLNGQGAYEQYF
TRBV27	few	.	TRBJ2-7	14	TGTGCCAGCAGTTCGGACTCGATCAGCTACGAGCAGTACTTC	CASSSDSISYEQYF
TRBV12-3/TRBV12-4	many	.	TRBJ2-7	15	TGTGCCAGCAGTTTTGGAGCAGGGAGAGACTACGAGCAGTACTTC	CASSFGAGRDYEQYF
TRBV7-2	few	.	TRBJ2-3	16	TGTGCCAGCAGCTCACCTAACAGCTATAGCACAGATACGCAGTATTTT	CASSSPNSYSTDTQYF
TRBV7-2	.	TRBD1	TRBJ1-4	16	TGTGCCAGCAGCTCCGCGACAGGGGGGACTAATGAAAAACTGTTTTTT	CASSSATGGTNEKLFF
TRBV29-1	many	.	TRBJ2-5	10	TGCAGCGTTGCTTGGGAGACCCAGTACTTC	CSVAWETQYF
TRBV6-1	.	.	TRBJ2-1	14	TGTGCCAGCGGCAGGGAGGCGAGCTACAATGAGCAGTTCTTC	CASGREASYNEQFF
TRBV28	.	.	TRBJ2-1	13	TGTGCCAGCAGCCTGACTAGGTGGAATGAGCAGTTCTTC	CASSLTRWNEQFF
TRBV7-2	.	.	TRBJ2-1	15	TGTGCCAGCAGCTCTCACCCTCCCTCCTACAATGAGCAGTTCTTC	CASSSHPPSYNEQFF
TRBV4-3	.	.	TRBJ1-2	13	TGCGCCAGCAGCCACGGGACGTACTATGGCTACACCTTC	CASSHGTYYGYTF
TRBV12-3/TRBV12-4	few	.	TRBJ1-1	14	TGTGCCAGCAGTGGCCGGGCGGGGACCACTGAAGCTTTCTTT	CASSGRAGTTEAFF
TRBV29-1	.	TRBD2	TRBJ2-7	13	TGCAGCGTTCTTCTAGCGGCCTCCTACGAGCAGTACTTC	CSVLLAASYEQYF
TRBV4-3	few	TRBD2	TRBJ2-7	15	TGCGCCAGCAGCCAAGATAAGGGACTAGTCTACGAGCAGTACTTC	CASSQDKGLVYEQYF
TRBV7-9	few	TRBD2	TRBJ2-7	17	TGTGCCAGCAGCCCCCACCGGTGGGTAGCGGGAGACAACGAGCAGTACTTC	CASSPHRWVAGDNEQYF
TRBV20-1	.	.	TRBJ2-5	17	TGCAGTGCCGAAGGGGGAAAGGGGTCTCGAGTCCAAGAGACCCAGTACTTC	CSAEGGKGSRVQETQYF
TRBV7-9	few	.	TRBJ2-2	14	TGTGCCAGCAGCTCCGGTACGGACACCGGGGAGCTGTTTTTT	CASSSGTDTGELFF
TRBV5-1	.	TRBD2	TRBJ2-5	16	TGCGCCAGCAGCATGGGACTAGCGGGGGGGAGAGAGACCCAGTACTTC	CASSMGLAGGRETQYF
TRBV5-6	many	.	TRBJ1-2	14	TGTGCCAGCAGCTTGGGATCGGCTATCTATGGCTACACCTTC	CASSLGSAIYGYTF
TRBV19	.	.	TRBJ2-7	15	TGTGCCAGTAGTCCAACTTTGGACGGCTCCTACGAGCAGTACTTC	CASSPTLDGSYEQYF
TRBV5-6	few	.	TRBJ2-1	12	TGTGCCAGCAGCTTCGGCTCGGGAGAGCAGTTCTTC	CASSFGSGEQFF
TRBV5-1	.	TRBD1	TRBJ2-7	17	TGCGCCAGCAGCCCATCTCCATTGGACAGGGGGATCTACGAGCAGTACTTC	CASSPSPLDRGIYEQYF
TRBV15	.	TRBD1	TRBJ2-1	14	TGTGCCACCAGCATGGAGGGACAGGGCTATGAGCAGTTCTTC	CATSMEGQGYEQFF
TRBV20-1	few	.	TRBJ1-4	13	TGCAGTGCAAAGAGGCCTGGAGGTGAAAAACTGTTTTTT	CSAKRPGGEKLFF